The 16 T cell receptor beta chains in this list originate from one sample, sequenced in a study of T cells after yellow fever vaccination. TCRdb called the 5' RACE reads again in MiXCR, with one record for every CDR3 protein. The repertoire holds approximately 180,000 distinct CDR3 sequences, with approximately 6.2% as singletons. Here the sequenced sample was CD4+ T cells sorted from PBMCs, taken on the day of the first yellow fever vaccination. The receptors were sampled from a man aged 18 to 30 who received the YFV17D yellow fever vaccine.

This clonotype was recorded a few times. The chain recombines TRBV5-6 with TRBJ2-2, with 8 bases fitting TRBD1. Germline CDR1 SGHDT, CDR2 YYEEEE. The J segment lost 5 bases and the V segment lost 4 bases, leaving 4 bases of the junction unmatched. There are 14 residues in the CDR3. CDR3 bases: TGTGCCAGCAGCATAGACAGGGGAACCGGGGAGCTGTTTTTT. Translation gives CASSIDRGTGELFF.

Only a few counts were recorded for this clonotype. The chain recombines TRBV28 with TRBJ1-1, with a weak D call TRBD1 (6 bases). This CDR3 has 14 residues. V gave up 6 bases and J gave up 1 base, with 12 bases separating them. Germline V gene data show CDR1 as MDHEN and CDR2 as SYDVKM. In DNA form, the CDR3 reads TGTGCCAGCAGAAACGCAGGGGCGAACACTGAAGCTTTCTTT. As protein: CASRNAGANTEAFF.

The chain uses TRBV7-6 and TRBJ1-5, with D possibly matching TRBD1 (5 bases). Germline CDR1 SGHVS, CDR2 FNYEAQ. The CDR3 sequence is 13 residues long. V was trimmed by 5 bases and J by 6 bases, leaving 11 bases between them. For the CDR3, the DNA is TGTGCCAGCAGCCGAGACAGAGCTCAGCCCCAGCATTTT. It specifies CASSRDRAQPQHF.

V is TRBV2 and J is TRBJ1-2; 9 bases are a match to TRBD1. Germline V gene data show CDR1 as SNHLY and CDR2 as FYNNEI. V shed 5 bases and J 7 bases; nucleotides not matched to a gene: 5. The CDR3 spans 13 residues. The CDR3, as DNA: TGTGCCAGCAGTAAGGAGGGACAGGGTGGCTACACCTTC. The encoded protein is CASSKEGQGGYTF.

In DNA form, the CDR3 reads TGTGCCAGCAGCCAAAGGGTAGTTCCCTCTGGAAACACCATATATTTT. This encodes CASSQRVVPSGNTIYF. V gene TRBV7-2 combines with J gene TRBJ1-3; D is ambiguous. Germline-derived CDR1 and CDR2 are SGHTA and FQGNSA. V lost 5 bases and J lost 0, with 14 bases in between. This CDR3 has 16 amino acids.

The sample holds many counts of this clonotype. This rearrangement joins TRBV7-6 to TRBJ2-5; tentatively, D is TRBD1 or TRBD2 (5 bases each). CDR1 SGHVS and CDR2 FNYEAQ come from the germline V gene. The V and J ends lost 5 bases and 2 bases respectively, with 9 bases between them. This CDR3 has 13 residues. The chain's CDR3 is CASSMGRQETQYF. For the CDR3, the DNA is TGTGCCAGCAGCATGGGACGGCAAGAGACCCAGTACTTC.

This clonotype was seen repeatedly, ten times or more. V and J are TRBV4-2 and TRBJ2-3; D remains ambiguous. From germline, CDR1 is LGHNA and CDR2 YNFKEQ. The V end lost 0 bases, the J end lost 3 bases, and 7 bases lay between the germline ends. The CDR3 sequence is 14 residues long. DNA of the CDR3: TGTGCCAGCAGCCAAGATGCGGTAACAGATACGCAGTATTTT. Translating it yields CASSQDAVTDTQYF.

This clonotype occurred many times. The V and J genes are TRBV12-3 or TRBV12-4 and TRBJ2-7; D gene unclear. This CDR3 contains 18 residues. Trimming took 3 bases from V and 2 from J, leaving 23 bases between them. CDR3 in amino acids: CASSFRARLLGTTYEQYF. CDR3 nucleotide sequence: TGTGCCAGCAGTTTTAGGGCAAGGCTGCTGGGTACAACCTACGAGCAGTACTTC.

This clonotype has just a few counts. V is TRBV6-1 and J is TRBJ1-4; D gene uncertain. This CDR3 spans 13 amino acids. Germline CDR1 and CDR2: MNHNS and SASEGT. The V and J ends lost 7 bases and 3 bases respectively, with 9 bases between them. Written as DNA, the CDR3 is TGTGCCAGCATGGAGCATCCTAATGAAAAACTGTTTTTT. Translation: CASMEHPNEKLFF.

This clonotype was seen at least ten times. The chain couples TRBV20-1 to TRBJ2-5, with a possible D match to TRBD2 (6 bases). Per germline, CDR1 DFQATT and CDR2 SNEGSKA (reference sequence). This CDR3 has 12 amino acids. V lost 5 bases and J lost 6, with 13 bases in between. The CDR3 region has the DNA TGCAGTGCTCTACTAGCATCTCAGACCCAGTACTTC. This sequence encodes CSALLASQTQYF.

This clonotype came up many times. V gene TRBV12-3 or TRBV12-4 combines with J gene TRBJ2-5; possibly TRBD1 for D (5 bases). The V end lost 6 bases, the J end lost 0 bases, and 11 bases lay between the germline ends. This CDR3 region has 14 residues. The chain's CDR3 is CASSTGQYQETQYF. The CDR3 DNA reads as TGTGCCAGCAGCACTGGACAATACCAAGAGACCCAGTACTTC.

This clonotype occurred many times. CDR3 loop: CASSTPWGRDRENEQFF. CDR3 DNA sequence: TGTGCCAGCAGCACACCCTGGGGCCGGGACAGGGAGAATGAGCAGTTCTTC. The V and J genes are TRBV11-2 and TRBJ2-1, with 9 bases identical to TRBD1. The CDR3 has 17 amino acids. V shed 5 bases and J 7 bases; nucleotides not matched to a gene: 15. CDR1 and CDR2 (germline): SGHAT, FQNNGV.

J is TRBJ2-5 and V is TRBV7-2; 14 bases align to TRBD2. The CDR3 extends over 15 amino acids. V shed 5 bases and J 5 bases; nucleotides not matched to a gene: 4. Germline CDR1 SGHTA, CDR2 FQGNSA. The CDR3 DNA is TGTGCCAGCAGCCGATGGACTAGCGGGGGGGAGACCCAGTACTTC. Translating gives CASSRWTSGGETQYF.

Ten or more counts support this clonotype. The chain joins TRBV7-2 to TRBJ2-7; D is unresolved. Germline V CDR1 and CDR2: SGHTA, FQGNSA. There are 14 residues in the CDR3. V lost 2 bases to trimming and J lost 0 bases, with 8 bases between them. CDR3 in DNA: TGTGCCAGCAGCTTATCGGCAGGCTCCTACGAGCAGTACTTC. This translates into CASSLSAGSYEQYF.

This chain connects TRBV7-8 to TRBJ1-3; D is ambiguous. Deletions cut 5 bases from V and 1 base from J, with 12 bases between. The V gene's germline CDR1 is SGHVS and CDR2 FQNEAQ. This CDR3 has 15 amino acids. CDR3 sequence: CASSPSRFSGNTIYF. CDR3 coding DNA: TGTGCCAGCAGCCCCTCGCGTTTTTCTGGAAACACCATATATTTT.

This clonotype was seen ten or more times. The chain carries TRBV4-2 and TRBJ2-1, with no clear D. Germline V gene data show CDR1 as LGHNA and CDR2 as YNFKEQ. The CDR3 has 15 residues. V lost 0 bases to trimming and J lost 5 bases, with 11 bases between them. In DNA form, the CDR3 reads TGTGCCAGCAGCCAAGAAAACAGAGCCGACAATGAGCAGTTCTTC. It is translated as CASSQENRADNEQFF.